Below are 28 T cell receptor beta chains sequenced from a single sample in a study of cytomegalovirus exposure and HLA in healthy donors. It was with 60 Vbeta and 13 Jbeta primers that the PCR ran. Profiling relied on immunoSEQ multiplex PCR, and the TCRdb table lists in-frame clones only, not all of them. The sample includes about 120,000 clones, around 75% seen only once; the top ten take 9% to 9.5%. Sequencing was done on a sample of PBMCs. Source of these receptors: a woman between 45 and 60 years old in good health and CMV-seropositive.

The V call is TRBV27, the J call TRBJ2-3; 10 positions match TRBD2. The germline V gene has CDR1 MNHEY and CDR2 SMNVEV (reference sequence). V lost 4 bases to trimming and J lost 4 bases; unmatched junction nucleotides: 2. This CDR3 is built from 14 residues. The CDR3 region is CASSYSGRPDTQYF. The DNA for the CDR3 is TGTGCCAGCAGTTATAGCGGGAGGCCAGATACGCAGTATTTT.

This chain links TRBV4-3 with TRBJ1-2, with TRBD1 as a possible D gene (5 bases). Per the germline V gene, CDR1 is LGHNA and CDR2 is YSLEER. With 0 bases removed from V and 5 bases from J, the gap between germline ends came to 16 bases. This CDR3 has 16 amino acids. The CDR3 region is CASSQDYGGQGYGYTF. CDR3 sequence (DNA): TGCGCCAGCAGCCAAGATTACGGGGGTCAAGGATATGGCTACACCTTC.

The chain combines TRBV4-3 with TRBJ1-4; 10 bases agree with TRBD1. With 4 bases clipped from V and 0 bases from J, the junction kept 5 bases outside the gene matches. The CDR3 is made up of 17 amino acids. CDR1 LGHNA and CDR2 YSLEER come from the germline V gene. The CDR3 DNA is TGCGCCAGCAGCCCGAGGACAGGGGGACCAACTAATGAAAAACTGTTTTTT. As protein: CASSPRTGGPTNEKLFF.

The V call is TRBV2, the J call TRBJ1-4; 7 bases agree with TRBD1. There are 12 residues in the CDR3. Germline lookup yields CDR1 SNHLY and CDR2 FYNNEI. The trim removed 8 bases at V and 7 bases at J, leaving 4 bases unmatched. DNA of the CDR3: TGTGCCAGCCAGGGGGTGGGTGAAAAACTGTTTTTT. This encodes CASQGVGEKLFF.

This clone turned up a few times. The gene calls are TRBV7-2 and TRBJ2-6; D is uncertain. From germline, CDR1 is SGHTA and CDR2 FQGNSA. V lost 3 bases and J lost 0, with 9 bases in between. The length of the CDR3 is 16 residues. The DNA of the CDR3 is TGTGCCAGCAGCTTGGAACAGCCCTCTGGGGCCAACGTCCTGACTTTC. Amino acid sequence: CASSLEQPSGANVLTF.

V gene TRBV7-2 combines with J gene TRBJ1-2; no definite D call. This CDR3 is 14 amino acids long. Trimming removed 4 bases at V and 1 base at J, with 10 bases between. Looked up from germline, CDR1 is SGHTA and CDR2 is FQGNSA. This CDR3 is CASSSPGINYGYTF. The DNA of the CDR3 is TGTGCCAGCAGCTCTCCGGGGATTAACTATGGCTACACCTTC.

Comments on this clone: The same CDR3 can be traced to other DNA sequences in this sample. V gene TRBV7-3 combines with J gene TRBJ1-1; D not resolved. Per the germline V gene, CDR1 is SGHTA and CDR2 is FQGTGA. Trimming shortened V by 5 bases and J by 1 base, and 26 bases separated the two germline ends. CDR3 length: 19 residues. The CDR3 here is CASSPNPGGNARGNTEAFF. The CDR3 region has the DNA TGTGCCAGCAGCCCAAATCCCGGAGGGAATGCTCGCGGGAACACTGAAGCTTTCTTT. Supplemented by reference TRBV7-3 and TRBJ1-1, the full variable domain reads GAGVSQTPSNKVTEKGKYVELRCDPISGHTALYWYRQSLGQGPEFLIYFQGTGAADDSGLPNDRFFAVRPEGSVSTLKIQRTERGDSAVYLCASSPNPGGNARGNTEAFFGQGTRLTVV.

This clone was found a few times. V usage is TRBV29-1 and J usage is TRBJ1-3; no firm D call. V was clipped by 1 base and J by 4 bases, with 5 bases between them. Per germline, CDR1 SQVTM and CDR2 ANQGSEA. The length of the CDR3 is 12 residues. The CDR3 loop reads CSVEGQGNTIYF. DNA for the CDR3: TGCAGCGTTGAAGGGCAGGGAAACACCATATATTTT. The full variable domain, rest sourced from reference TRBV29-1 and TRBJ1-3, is SAVISQKPSRDICQRGTSLTIQCQVDSQVTMMFWYRQQPGQSLTLIATANQGSEATYESGFVIDKFPISRPNLTFSTLTVSNMSPEDSSIYLCSVEGQGNTIYFGEGSWLTVV.

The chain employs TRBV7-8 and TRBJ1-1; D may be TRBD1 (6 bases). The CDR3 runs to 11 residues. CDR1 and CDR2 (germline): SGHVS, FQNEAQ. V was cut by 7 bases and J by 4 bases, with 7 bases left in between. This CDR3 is CASMGATEAFF. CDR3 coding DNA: TGTGCCAGCATGGGGGCCACTGAAGCTTTCTTT.

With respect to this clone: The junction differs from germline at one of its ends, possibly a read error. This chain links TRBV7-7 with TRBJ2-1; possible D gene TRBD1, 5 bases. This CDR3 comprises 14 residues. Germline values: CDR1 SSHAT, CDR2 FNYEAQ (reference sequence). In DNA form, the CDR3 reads TGTGCTAGCAGCCCTCAGGGTTCCTACAATGAGCAGTTCTTC. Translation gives CASSPQGSYNEQFF.

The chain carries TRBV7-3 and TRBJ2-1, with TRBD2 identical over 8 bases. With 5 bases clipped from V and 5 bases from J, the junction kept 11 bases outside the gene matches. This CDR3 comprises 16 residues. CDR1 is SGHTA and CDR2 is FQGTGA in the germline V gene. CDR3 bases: TGTGCCAGCAGCCCATACGCGGGCGGGGGGCACAATGAGCAGTTCTTC. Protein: CASSPYAGGGHNEQFF.

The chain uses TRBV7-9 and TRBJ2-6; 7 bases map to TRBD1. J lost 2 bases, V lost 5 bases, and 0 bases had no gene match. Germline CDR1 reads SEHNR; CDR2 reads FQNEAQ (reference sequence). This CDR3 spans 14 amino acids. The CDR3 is CASSGTAGANVLTF. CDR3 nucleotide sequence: TGTGCCAGCAGCGGGACAGCTGGGGCCAACGTCCTGACTTTC.

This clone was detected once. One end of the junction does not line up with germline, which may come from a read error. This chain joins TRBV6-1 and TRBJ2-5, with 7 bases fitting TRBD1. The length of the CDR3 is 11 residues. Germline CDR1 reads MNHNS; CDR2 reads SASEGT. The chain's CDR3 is CASSYRQGAHF. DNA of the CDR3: TGTGCCAGCAGTTACCGACAGGGCGCCCACTTC.

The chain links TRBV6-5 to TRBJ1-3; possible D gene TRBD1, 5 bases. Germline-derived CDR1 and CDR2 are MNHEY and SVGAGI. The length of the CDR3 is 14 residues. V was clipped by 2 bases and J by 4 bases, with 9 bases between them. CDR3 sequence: CASSYGGTGNTIYF. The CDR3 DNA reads TGTGCCAGCAGTTACGGAGGGACCGGAAACACCATATATTTT.

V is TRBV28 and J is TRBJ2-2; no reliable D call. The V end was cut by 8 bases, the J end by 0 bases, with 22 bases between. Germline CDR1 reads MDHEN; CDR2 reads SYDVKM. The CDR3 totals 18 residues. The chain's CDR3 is CASCKERLGLPNTGELFF. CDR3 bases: TGTGCCAGCTGCAAGGAGAGGCTCGGGTTACCGAACACCGGGGAGCTGTTTTTT.

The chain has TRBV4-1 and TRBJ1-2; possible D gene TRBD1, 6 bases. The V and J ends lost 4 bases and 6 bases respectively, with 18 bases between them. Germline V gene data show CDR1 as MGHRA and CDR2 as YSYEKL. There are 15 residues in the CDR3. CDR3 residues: CASSPKSGGANGYTF. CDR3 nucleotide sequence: TGCGCCAGCAGCCCAAAGTCCGGGGGGGCGAATGGCTACACCTTC.

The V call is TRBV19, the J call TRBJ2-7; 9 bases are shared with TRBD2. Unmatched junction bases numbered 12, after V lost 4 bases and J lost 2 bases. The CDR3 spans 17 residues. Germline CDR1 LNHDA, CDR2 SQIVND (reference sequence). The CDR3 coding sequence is TGTGCCAGTAGTAACCCCCCGGGGGTAGCGGGGGCCTACGAGCAGTACTTC. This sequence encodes CASSNPPGVAGAYEQYF.

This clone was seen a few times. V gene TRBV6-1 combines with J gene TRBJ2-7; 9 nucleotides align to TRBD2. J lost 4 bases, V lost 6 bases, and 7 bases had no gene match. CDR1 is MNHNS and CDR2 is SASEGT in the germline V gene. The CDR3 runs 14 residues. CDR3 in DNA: TGTGCCAGCAGAGCTAGCGGGGCGAGATACGAGCAGTACTTC. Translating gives CASRASGARYEQYF.

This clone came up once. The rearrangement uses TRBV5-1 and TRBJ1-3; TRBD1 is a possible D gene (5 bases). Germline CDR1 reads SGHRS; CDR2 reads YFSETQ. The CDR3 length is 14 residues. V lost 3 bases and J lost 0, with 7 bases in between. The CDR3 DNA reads TGCGCCAGCAGCTCGACAGACTCTGGAAACACCATATATTTT. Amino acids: CASSSTDSGNTIYF.

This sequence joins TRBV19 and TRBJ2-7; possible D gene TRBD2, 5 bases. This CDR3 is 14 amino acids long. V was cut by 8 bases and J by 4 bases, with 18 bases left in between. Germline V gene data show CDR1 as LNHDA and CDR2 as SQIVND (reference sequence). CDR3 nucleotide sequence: TGTGCCAGTGCGGAACGGGGAAAGGAGTACGAGCAGTACTTC. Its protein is CASAERGKEYEQYF.

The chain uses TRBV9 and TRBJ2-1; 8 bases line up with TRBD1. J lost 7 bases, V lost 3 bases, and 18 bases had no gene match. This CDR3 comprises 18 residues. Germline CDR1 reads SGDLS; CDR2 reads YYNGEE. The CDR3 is CASSAGQGTHTQYNEQFF. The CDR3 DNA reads TGTGCCAGCAGCGCAGGACAGGGAACACACACACAGTATAATGAGCAGTTCTTC.

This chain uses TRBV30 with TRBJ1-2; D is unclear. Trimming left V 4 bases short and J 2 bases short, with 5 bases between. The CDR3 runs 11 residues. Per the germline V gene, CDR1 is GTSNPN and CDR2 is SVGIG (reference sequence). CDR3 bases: TGTGCCTGGACAGTCAACTATGGCTACACCTTC. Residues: CAWTVNYGYTF. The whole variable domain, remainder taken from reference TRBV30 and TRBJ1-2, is SQTIHQWPATLVQPVGSPLSLECTVEGTSNPNLYWYRQAAGRGLQLLFYSVGIGQISSEVPQNLSASRPQDRQFILSSKKLLLSDSGFYLCAWTVNYGYTFGSGTRLTVV.

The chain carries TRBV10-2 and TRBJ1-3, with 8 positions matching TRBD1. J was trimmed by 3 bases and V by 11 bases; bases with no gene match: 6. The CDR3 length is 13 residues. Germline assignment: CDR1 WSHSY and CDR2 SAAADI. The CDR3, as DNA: TGCGCCGGACAGGGAGGGAATGGAAACACCATATATTTT. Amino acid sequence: CAGQGGNGNTIYF.

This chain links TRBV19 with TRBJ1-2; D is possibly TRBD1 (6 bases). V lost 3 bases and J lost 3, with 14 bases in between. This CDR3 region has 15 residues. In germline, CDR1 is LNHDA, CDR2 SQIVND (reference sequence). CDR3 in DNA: TGTGCCAGTAGTATCCGGGGGGCTGGGGACTATGGCTACACCTTC. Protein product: CASSIRGAGDYGYTF.

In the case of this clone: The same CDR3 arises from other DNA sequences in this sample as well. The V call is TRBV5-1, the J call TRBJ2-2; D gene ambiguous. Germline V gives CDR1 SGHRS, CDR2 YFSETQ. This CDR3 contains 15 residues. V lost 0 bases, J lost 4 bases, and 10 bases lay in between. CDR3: CASSLAGGSTGELFF. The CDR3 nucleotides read TGCGCCAGCAGCTTGGCTGGCGGAAGCACCGGGGAGCTGTTTTTT.

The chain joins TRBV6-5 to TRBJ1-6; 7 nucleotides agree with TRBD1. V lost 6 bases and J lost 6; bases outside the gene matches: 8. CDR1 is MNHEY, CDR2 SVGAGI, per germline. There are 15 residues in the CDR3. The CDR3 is CASRRPGQPNSPLHF. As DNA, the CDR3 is TGTGCCAGCAGACGTCCGGGACAGCCTAATTCACCCCTCCACTTT.

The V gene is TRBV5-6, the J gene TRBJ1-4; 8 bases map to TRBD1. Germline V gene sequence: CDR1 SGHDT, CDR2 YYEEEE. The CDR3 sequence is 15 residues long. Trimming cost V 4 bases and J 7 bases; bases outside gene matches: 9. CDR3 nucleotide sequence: TGTGCCAGCAGCCACCAGGGGGCGGGTGGTGAAAAACTGTTTTTT. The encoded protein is CASSHQGAGGEKLFF.

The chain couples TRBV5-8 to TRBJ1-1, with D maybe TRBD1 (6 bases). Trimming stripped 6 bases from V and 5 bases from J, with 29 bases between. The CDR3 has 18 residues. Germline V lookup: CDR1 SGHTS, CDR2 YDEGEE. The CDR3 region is CASIVGAGARFWRTEAFF. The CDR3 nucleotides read TGTGCCAGCATCGTGGGGGCAGGGGCCCGATTCTGGAGAACTGAAGCTTTCTTT.